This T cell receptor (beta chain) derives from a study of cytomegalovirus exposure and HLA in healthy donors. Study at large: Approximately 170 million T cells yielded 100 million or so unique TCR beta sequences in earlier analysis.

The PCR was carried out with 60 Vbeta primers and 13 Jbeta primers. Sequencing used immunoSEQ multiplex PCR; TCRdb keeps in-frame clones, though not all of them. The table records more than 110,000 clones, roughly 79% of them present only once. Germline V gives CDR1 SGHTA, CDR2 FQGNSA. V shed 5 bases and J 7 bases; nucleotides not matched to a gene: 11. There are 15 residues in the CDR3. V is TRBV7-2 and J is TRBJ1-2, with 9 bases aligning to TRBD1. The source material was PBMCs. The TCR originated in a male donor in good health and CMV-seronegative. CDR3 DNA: TGTGCCAGCAGCAAGGACAGGGGACTCTCAGGTGGCTACACCTTC. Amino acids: CASSKDRGLSGGYTF.